This TCR beta chain derives from a study of blood T cell repertoires in COVID-19. Only in-frame clones appear in the TCRdb table, and some are missing; sequencing was by immunoSEQ multiplex PCR. The top ten clones hold 25% to 30% of a sample with 9,500 to 12,000 clones, approximately 90% of them seen once. This CDR3 contains 17 residues. With 1 base clipped from V and 5 bases from J, the junction kept 5 bases outside the gene matches. The V gene's germline CDR1 is MGHRA and CDR2 YSYEKL. The chain is built from TRBV4-1 and TRBJ2-3; 14 nucleotides match TRBD2. This receptor was identified in a man aged 25 to 45 with active or convalescent COVID-19. What was sequenced was peripheral blood. CDR3 DNA sequence: TGCGCCAGCAGCCAAGGGGGGACTAGCGGGAGAGGAGATACGCAGTATTTT. As protein: CASSQGGTSGRGDTQYF.